What follows describes a single TCR beta chain. This clone was seen a single time. Its antigen has not been determined. Per-base qualities were not stored, and no clone one base away is much larger. Patients with autoimmune disease history or receiving systemic immunosuppression were excluded from the trial. Peripheral blood for TCR sequencing was collected from all dose cohorts at baseline, on cycle 4 day 1, and on cycle 7 day 1. The samples were drawn from a first-in-human, open-label, multicenter phase I dose-escalation trial of ivuxolimab. Adults with locally advanced or metastatic melanoma, renal cell carcinoma, hepatocellular carcinoma or head and neck squamous cell carcinoma were enrolled in the trial. CD4+ and CD8+ T cells were sorted separately from peripheral blood before TCR sequencing. The CDR3 starts with the cysteine, ends with the phenylalanine, and has 14 residues. Solely the CDR3 DNA is kept, with 42 bases framed from the first base. A distance of 13 bases separates the germline ends of V and J, which lose 3 bases and 4 bases respectively. According to the germline V gene, CDR1 reads SGDLS and CDR2 reads YYNGEE.

The sample comes from a study of OX40 agonist ivuxolimab in advanced cancers. Describing the broader study: Ivuxolimab, which targeted the costimulatory receptor OX40 (CD134), was an agonistic, fully human IgG2 monoclonal antibody. Intravenous ivuxolimab was administered to patients every 2 weeks at six dose levels: 0.01, 0.1, 0.3, 1.5, 3 and 10 mg/kg. Of the roughly 52 dose-escalation patients, hepatocellular carcinoma was present in around 19, melanoma in approximately 15, renal cell carcinoma in 9 and head and neck cancer in 9. In the dose-escalation cohort, about four fifths of patients were male, and the mean age was 60 years with a range of roughly 20 to 85. Prior anti-PD-1, anti-PD-L1 or anti-CTLA-4 therapy was permitted, and 40% of dose-escalation patients had received checkpoint inhibitors. Partial responses occurred in three dose-escalation patients: two with cutaneous melanoma and one with hepatocellular carcinoma. The purpose of peripheral TCRbeta sequencing was to test whether ivuxolimab changed TCR sequence diversity and led to clonal T-cell expansion. The paper reports the monotherapy dose-escalation portion (N of about 47 patients) of the phase I ivuxolimab trial.

General findings and caveats noted by the study authors: Clonal expansion of both CD4+ and CD8+ blood T cells was observed from baseline to week 6 at doses 0.1 to 3.0 mg/kg. Low levels of normalized T-cell clonal expansion were also seen in some patients who did not respond. Antigen specificity was not determined for the clonally expanded peripheral T cells. In the 0.1-3.0 mg/kg groups, partial responders had among the lowest normalized peripheral clonal expansion, particularly in CD8+ T cells. After ivuxolimab, CD8+ T cells had more expanded clones than CD4+ T cells on average.

To sequence the TCRbeta CDR3 region, genomic DNA was isolated from the sorted cells. TCRbeta CDR3 regions were sequenced using the immunoSEQ Assay. As stored in TCRdb, this immuneACCESS dataset retains in-frame rearrangements with V and J assigned. A fraction of the clones does not appear; measured against another copy, unresolved V genes explain less than half of the discrepancy, and the remainder lacks a known reason. Present in this sample are some 77,000 clones, around 83% of which were seen just once. In total, the top ten clones hold roughly 0.76% of the sample. The receptor was isolated from an adult with an advanced solid tumor such as melanoma, head and neck, liver or kidney cancer. The material was CD4+ or CD8+ T cells sorted from blood, obtained in a trial of the OX40 agonist ivuxolimab. The sequence joins TRBV9 to TRBJ2-5, with a tentative D gene TRBD1 over 6 matching bases. The DNA sequence follows: TGTGCCAGCAGCGCACGACAGGATCGAGAGACCCAGTACTTC. Its translation is CASSARQDRETQYF.